These 15 T cell receptor beta chains originate from one sample sequenced in a study of cytomegalovirus exposure and HLA in healthy donors. Sequencing was performed with immunoSEQ multiplex PCR; in TCRdb, only in-frame clones are kept and a portion is missing. This sample has fewer than 150,000 clones, with roughly 79% found just once. Source material: PBMCs. The receptors stem from a man aged 25 to 45 in good health and CMV-seropositive.

This clone has only one observation. This sequence joins TRBV6-6 and TRBJ2-7; 8 bases are a match to TRBD2. CDR1 and CDR2 from the germline V gene are MNHNY and SVGAGI (reference sequence). J lost 5 bases, V lost 4 bases, and 10 bases had no gene match. This CDR3 contains 15 residues. As DNA, the CDR3 is TGTGCCAGCAGTTCAAAACTAGCGGTGCTGGACGAGCAGTACTTC. Encoded protein: CASSSKLAVLDEQYF.

The genes are TRBV10-3 and TRBJ2-3, with a possible D match to TRBD1 (5 bases). Trimming stripped 4 bases from V and 1 base from J, with 9 bases between. This CDR3 has 14 amino acids. Germline CDR1 is ENHRY and CDR2 is SYGVKD. CDR3 region: CAISGTTGTDTQYF. The CDR3 DNA reads as TGTGCCATCAGTGGGACGACAGGCACAGATACGCAGTATTTT.

The rearrangement links TRBV7-9 to TRBJ2-2; 9 bases map to TRBD2. The germline V gene encodes CDR1 SEHNR and CDR2 FQNEAQ (reference sequence). This CDR3 comprises 15 residues. Losses at the gene ends were 6 bases for V and 6 bases for J; bases not matched to a gene: 8. This CDR3 is CASSSSGKGPGELFF. The CDR3 coding sequence is TGTGCCAGCAGTTCTAGCGGGAAGGGGCCCGGGGAGCTGTTTTTT.

The table lists this clone with many counts. The chain combines TRBV5-8 with TRBJ1-2, with 9 bases fitting TRBD1. Germline CDR1 and CDR2: SGHTS and YDEGEE. Losses at the gene ends were 0 bases for V and 3 bases for J; bases not matched to a gene: 3. The CDR3 has 15 residues. In nucleotides, the CDR3 is TGTGCCAGCAGCTTGGGGACAGGGGTGGACTATGGCTACACCTTC. Translated, it gives CASSLGTGVDYGYTF.

The genes are TRBV6-6 and TRBJ2-1; 10 bases fit TRBD2. With V trimmed by 6 bases and J by 9 bases, 11 bases remained unmatched. The CDR3 has 15 residues. Germline V gives CDR1 MNHNY, CDR2 SVGAGI (reference sequence). The CDR3 region is CASRDDSGRAGEQFF. As DNA, the CDR3 is TGTGCCAGCAGAGATGACAGCGGGAGGGCCGGTGAGCAGTTCTTC.

The rearrangement uses TRBV7-3 and TRBJ2-4; weak D call: TRBD2 (6 bases). Germline V lookup: CDR1 SGHTA, CDR2 FQGTGA. V lost 3 bases, J lost 2 bases, and 8 bases lay in between. The CDR3 is 14 amino acids. CDR3 region: CASSLGGTKNIQYF. CDR3 coding DNA: TGTGCCAGCAGCTTGGGGGGAACCAAAAACATTCAGTACTTC.

V gene TRBV4-3 combines with J gene TRBJ2-2; 8 bases align to TRBD1. The ends lost 1 base at V and 4 bases at J; junction bases unmatched: 8. The CDR3 runs 17 residues. Per germline, CDR1 LGHNA and CDR2 YSLEER. CDR3 amino acids: CASSQGQGYGGTGELFF. The CDR3 bases are TGCGCCAGCAGCCAAGGACAGGGGTATGGGGGCACCGGGGAGCTGTTTTTT.

This clone occurred once. The chain carries TRBV15 and TRBJ2-5; possible D gene TRBD1, 5 bases. The V end was cut by 3 bases, the J end by 3 bases, with 11 bases between. CDR1 and CDR2 from the germline V gene are LNHNV and YYDKDF (reference sequence). The CDR3 sequence is 14 residues long. Here the CDR3 DNA reads TGTGCCACCAGCAGGGGGCAGGTCGAAGAGACCCAGTACTTC. It codes for CATSRGQVEETQYF.

This chain joins TRBV7-2 and TRBJ2-3; TRBD2 is a possible D gene (7 bases). This CDR3 comprises 15 residues. Trimming shortened V by 5 bases and J by 4 bases, and 16 bases separated the two germline ends. CDR1 is SGHTA and CDR2 is FQGNSA in the germline V gene. CDR3 amino acids: CASSPRGADSDTQYF. CDR3 DNA sequence: TGTGCCAGCAGCCCACGGGGGGCTGATTCAGATACGCAGTATTTT.

The chain combines TRBV9 with TRBJ2-7; TRBD1 matches at 7 bases. The ends lost 4 bases at V and 4 bases at J; junction bases unmatched: 11. This CDR3 has 15 residues. Germline values: CDR1 SGDLS, CDR2 YYNGEE. The CDR3 here is CASSLTPGQSYEQYF. The DNA of the CDR3 is TGTGCCAGCAGCCTTACCCCGGGACAGTCTTACGAGCAGTACTTC.

The chain couples TRBV4-3 to TRBJ1-2; 7 bases align to TRBD1. The CDR3 has 13 residues. Germline loops: CDR1 LGHNA, CDR2 YSLEER. J gave up 6 bases and V 4 bases, and 5 bases lay outside the gene matches. The CDR3 DNA is TGCGCCAGCAGCCTCAGGACAGGCGATGGCTACACCTTC. It yields the protein CASSLRTGDGYTF.

The V and J genes are TRBV6-1 and TRBJ1-5; D might be TRBD1 (5 bases). Germline assignment: CDR1 MNHNS and CDR2 SASEGT. This CDR3 region has 12 residues. Trimming stripped 9 bases from V and 6 bases from J, with 12 bases between. This chain's CDR3 is CARSTGGQPQHF. Written as DNA, the CDR3 is TGTGCCAGGTCGACGGGGGGTCAGCCCCAGCATTTT.

This chain joins TRBV5-1 and TRBJ1-2; TRBD1 matches at 10 bases. Germline values: CDR1 SGHRS, CDR2 YFSETQ. The V and J ends lost 4 bases and 2 bases, in that order; junction bases with no gene match: 2. The length of the CDR3 is 14 residues. The CDR3 reads CASSRTGGNYGYTF. CDR3 DNA: TGCGCCAGCAGCCGGACAGGGGGGAACTATGGCTACACCTTC.

The V call is TRBV30, the J call TRBJ1-3; TRBD1 is a possible D gene (5 bases). The V end was cut by 8 bases, the J end by 0 bases, with 14 bases between. The length of the CDR3 is 14 residues. Germline V CDR1 and CDR2: GTSNPN, SVGIG (reference sequence). The CDR3 is CAGGGALSGNTIYF. The DNA for the CDR3 is TGTGCCGGGGGAGGGGCCCTCTCTGGAAACACCATATATTTT.

This chain uses TRBV19 with TRBJ1-2; 10 nucleotides align to TRBD1. The trim removed 10 bases at V and 8 bases at J, leaving 7 bases unmatched. The CDR3 is 12 amino acids. Germline-derived CDR1 and CDR2 are LNHDA and SQIVND (reference sequence). The CDR3 bases are TGTGCCACTGGACAGGGGGGCGCCGGCTACACCTTC. It encodes CATGQGGAGYTF.